Listed below are T cell receptor beta chains from one sample, sequenced in a study of T-cell reconstitution after alpha-beta-depleted transplantation in children. TCRdb passed the PCR reads through MiXCR, listing each CDR3 protein once. The sample holds approximately 97,000 distinct CDR3 sequences, 5% to 6% seen once. Source: PBMCs, mostly from graft donor cells, taken 60 days after TCRalphabeta/CD19-depleted stem cell transplant. These receptors all come from a female patient between 2 and 15 years old who had a stem cell transplant for Fanconi anemia, so the T cells may come from the graft donor. Both conserved end residues are part of each CDR3. D genes are given only for firm matches. Part of the rows lack a size; the others show once, few, many or a class for expanded clones.

D	V	size	J	length	CDR3	DNA
NA	TRBV6-2/TRBV6-3	many	TRBJ2-3	13	CASSSRVGDTQYF	TGTGCCAGCAGTTCGAGGGTCGGAGATACGCAGTATTTT
NA	TRBV12-3/TRBV12-4	many	TRBJ1-1	12	CASRVGGTEAFF	TGTGCCAGCAGGGTTGGGGGCACTGAAGCTTTCTTT
NA	TRBV5-6	many	TRBJ1-2	13	CASSLPGTYGYTF	TGTGCCAGCAGCTTGCCAGGGACCTATGGCTACACCTTC
TRBD1	TRBV3-1	many	TRBJ1-1	16	CASSLGQGRVNTEAFF	TGTGCCAGCAGTCTAGGACAGGGGCGGGTGAACACTGAAGCTTTCTTT
NA	TRBV28	NA	TRBJ2-7	15	CASSRRGLPSYEQYF	TGTGCCAGCAGTCGACGGGGACTCCCCTCCTACGAGCAGTACTTC
NA	TRBV7-8	few	TRBJ2-2	14	CASSPRRAGGELFF	TGTGCCAGCAGTCCGAGGAGGGCGGGCGGGGAGCTGTTTTTT
TRBD2	TRBV5-1	many	TRBJ2-3	15	CASSPGLATTDTQYF	TGCGCCAGCAGCCCCGGACTAGCCACCACAGATACGCAGTATTTT
NA	TRBV7-3	few	TRBJ2-1	18	CASSSLGSGLSSYNEQFF	TGTGCCAGCAGCTCGCTAGGCAGCGGGTTGAGCTCCTACAATGAGCAGTTCTTC
TRBD2	TRBV5-6	few	TRBJ2-5	17	CASSLFAGAVQAETQYF	TGTGCCAGCAGCTTGTTTGCGGGAGCCGTCCAGGCCGAGACCCAGTACTTC
TRBD2	TRBV5-1	many	TRBJ2-1	15	CASSLTGGTYNEQFF	TGCGCCAGCAGCTTGACCGGGGGGACGTACAATGAGCAGTTCTTC
NA	TRBV20-1	many	TRBJ1-3	14	CSARAPSSGNTIYF	TGCAGTGCTAGGGCTCCGAGCTCTGGAAACACCATATATTTT
NA	TRBV5-1	many	TRBJ2-3	14	CASNRGASTDTQYF	TGCGCCAGCAATCGGGGGGCGAGCACAGATACGCAGTATTTT
NA	TRBV6-1	many	TRBJ2-2	15	CASSELSRNTGELFF	TGTGCCAGCAGTGAACTCTCGAGGAACACCGGGGAGCTGTTTTTT
NA	TRBV7-3	NA	TRBJ2-3	16	CASSPGLAPVTDTQYF	TGTGCCAGCAGCCCCGGGCTAGCCCCCGTCACAGATACGCAGTATTTT
NA	TRBV4-2	few	TRBJ2-7	13	CASSHATGNEQYF	TGTGCCAGCAGCCACGCAACAGGGAACGAGCAGTACTTC
NA	TRBV20-1	many	TRBJ1-1	15	CSAAPLDGVNTEAFF	TGCAGTGCGGCACCCCTGGACGGGGTGAACACTGAAGCTTTCTTT
NA	TRBV21-1	many	TRBJ2-5	15	CAWIRAPRNQETQYF	TGTGCGTGGATCCGGGCGCCACGAAACCAAGAGACCCAGTACTTC
TRBD2	TRBV6-2/TRBV6-3	NA	TRBJ2-1	19	CASSYLGLAGGHTYNEQFF	TGTGCCAGCAGTTACCTGGGACTAGCGGGGGGTCATACCTACAATGAGCAGTTCTTC
TRBD1	TRBV28	many	TRBJ1-5	16	CASSPPQGMSNQPQHF	TGTGCCAGCAGTCCGCCACAGGGGATGAGCAATCAGCCCCAGCATTTT
NA	TRBV20-1	NA	TRBJ2-6	14	CSASPGSGANVLTF	TGCAGTGCCAGCCCGGGCTCTGGGGCCAACGTCCTGACTTTC
NA	TRBV12-3/TRBV12-4	many	TRBJ2-1	14	CASSLGGGPSEQFF	TGTGCCAGCAGTTTAGGGGGGGGGCCCAGTGAGCAGTTCTTC
TRBD1	TRBV18	NA	TRBJ1-4	14	CASSGTATNEKLFF	TGTGCCAGCTCCGGGACAGCAACTAATGAAAAACTGTTTTTT
NA	TRBV9	many	TRBJ2-7	15	CASSPRTSFSYEQYF	TGTGCCAGCAGCCCCAGGACATCATTCTCCTACGAGCAGTACTTC
NA	TRBV28	many	TRBJ1-5	18	CASSLSQGLGPFNQPQHF	TGTGCCAGCAGTTTATCTCAGGGTTTGGGGCCTTTCAATCAGCCCCAGCATTTT
NA	TRBV12-3/TRBV12-4	many	TRBJ2-2	15	CASSFLYDSPGELFF	TGTGCCAGCAGTTTCCTTTATGACAGCCCCGGGGAGCTGTTTTTT